The 13 T cell receptor beta chains presented below share a single source sample, sequenced in a study of neurological immune-mediated disorders. Via MiXCR, TCRdb re-called the 5' RACE reads, giving one row per CDR3 protein. This sample has about 55,000 distinct CDR3 sequences, with approximately 4.1% found just once. The sample comprised PBMCs. All receptors come from a man in his fifties with multiple sclerosis.

Many counts were recorded for this clonotype. The rearrangement uses TRBV20-1 and TRBJ2-7; 8 bases agree with TRBD1. From germline, CDR1 is DFQATT and CDR2 SNEGSKA (reference sequence). CDR3 length: 17 residues. V shed 0 bases and J 4 bases; nucleotides not matched to a gene: 14. Written as DNA, the CDR3 is TGCAGTGCTAGAGAGGGGGGTCAGGGGGCGAAGGGGTACGAGCAGTACTTC. The encoded protein is CSAREGGQGAKGYEQYF.

There are many counts of this clonotype. The chain has TRBV12-3 or TRBV12-4 and TRBJ2-7, with unresolved D. The CDR3 length is 11 residues. Trimming pared 6 bases from V and 3 bases from J, leaving 6 bases between. The CDR3 bases are TGTGCCAGCAGCATTAACTACGAGCAGTACTTC. Translating gives CASSINYEQYF.

This clonotype occurred many times. The chain is built from TRBV4-1 and TRBJ2-2, with D possibly matching TRBD2 (6 bases). Germline V gene lookup returns CDR1 MGHRA and CDR2 YSYEKL. The CDR3 contains 15 residues. Trimming shortened V by 4 bases and J by 1 base, and 10 bases separated the two germline ends. CDR3 nucleotides: TGCGCCAGCAGCCCCCTTAGCGGGAACACCGGGGAGCTGTTTTTT. Translated: CASSPLSGNTGELFF.

There are many counts of this clonotype. V is TRBV20-1 and J is TRBJ1-5, with no clear D. The CDR3 extends over 15 amino acids. Trimming stripped 2 bases from V and 2 bases from J, with 13 bases between. The germline V gene encodes CDR1 DFQATT and CDR2 SNEGSKA (reference sequence). The CDR3 is CSARSGRLGNQPQHF. The CDR3 DNA follows: TGCAGTGCTAGAAGCGGCCGACTGGGCAATCAGCCCCAGCATTTT.

CDR3 residues: CASSLNIREIGSYEQYF. The CDR3, as DNA: TGTGCCAGCAGCTTAAATATAAGGGAAATAGGCTCCTACGAGCAGTACTTC. The chain is built from TRBV11-2 and TRBJ2-7; D remains unclear. Deletions cut 2 bases from V and 0 bases from J, with 17 bases between. The CDR3 is 17 amino acids. Germline V gene lookup returns CDR1 SGHAT and CDR2 FQNNGV.

This clonotype has a count of ten or more. The chain links TRBV6-6 to TRBJ2-6; D gene ambiguous. The V gene lost 5 bases and the J gene lost 4 bases, with 9 bases spanning the gap. The CDR3 is 14 amino acids. CDR1 is MNHNY and CDR2 is SVGAGI in the germline V gene (reference sequence). CDR3 DNA: TGTGCCAGCAGTACCCCCGCCGGGGCCAACGTCCTGACTTTC. Translation gives CASSTPAGANVLTF.

This clonotype was observed many times. The chain joins TRBV20-1 to TRBJ1-1; tentative D call: TRBD1 (5 bases). The CDR3 covers 13 residues. CDR1 DFQATT and CDR2 SNEGSKA come from the germline V gene (reference sequence). V shed 5 bases and J shed 0 bases, with 10 bases lying between them. The CDR3 coding sequence is TGCAGTGCTGAGGGGTTTGTGAACACTGAAGCTTTCTTT. Its translation is CSAEGFVNTEAFF.

This clonotype was counted ten times or more. This chain joins TRBV4-1 and TRBJ2-2; no definite D call. Between the trimmed V and J ends, which lost 2 bases and 3 bases, there was a span of 10 bases. Germline V gives CDR1 MGHRA, CDR2 YSYEKL. The CDR3 length is 15 residues. CDR3 sequence: CASSQPGRYTGELFF. The CDR3 region has the DNA TGCGCCAGCAGCCAACCGGGCCGGTACACCGGGGAGCTGTTTTTT.

This clonotype showed up many times. This chain joins TRBV29-1 and TRBJ1-2; D perhaps matches TRBD1 (5 bases). The germline gives CDR1 SQVTM, CDR2 ANQGSEA. Trimming shortened V by 5 bases and J by 8 bases, and 15 bases separated the two germline ends. The CDR3 sequence is 12 residues long. The CDR3 DNA reads TGCAGCGTTATACCCAGGGTCGACGGCTACACCTTC. It translates to CSVIPRVDGYTF.

This clonotype was seen a handful of times. V and J are TRBV5-1 and TRBJ2-3, with a weak D call TRBD2 (6 bases). Trimming shortened V by 4 bases and J by 1 base, and 16 bases separated the two germline ends. Germline values: CDR1 SGHRS, CDR2 YFSETQ. This CDR3 is 16 amino acids long. The CDR3 protein is CASSLHPGEGTDTQYF. CDR3 DNA: TGCGCCAGCAGCCTACACCCGGGGGAGGGCACAGATACGCAGTATTTT.

In its sample, this clonotype was seen many times. The V gene is TRBV2, the J gene TRBJ2-5, with 13 positions matching TRBD2. The CDR3 length is 14 residues. Germline loops: CDR1 SNHLY, CDR2 FYNNEI. V trimming: 8 bases; J trimming: 2 bases; junction bases outside the gene matches: 2. The CDR3, as DNA: TGTGCCAGCGGACTAGCGGGGGAACAAGAGACCCAGTACTTC. Its protein product is CASGLAGEQETQYF.

The sample holds a few counts of this clonotype. The chain carries TRBV27 and TRBJ2-3; 10 bases map to TRBD2. CDR1 is MNHEY, CDR2 SMNVEV, per germline (reference sequence). CDR3 length: 14 residues. Germline trimming cut 7 bases from V and 5 bases from J; bases unmatched to any gene: 6. The CDR3 region is CASKAGGPGDTQYF. The CDR3 nucleotides are TGTGCCAGCAAAGCGGGAGGGCCGGGAGATACGCAGTATTTT.

This clonotype was observed many times. The V call is TRBV5-1, the J call TRBJ2-5; 8 bases agree with TRBD1. Germline-derived CDR1 and CDR2 are SGHRS and YFSETQ. J lost 5 bases, V lost 1 base, and 7 bases had no gene match. This CDR3 is 15 amino acids long. As DNA, the CDR3 is TGCGCCAGCAGCTTGTTGCCAGGGGGCGCGGAGACCCAGTACTTC. It is translated as CASSLLPGGAETQYF.